Below, 14 T cell receptor beta chains from the same sample are listed, as sequenced in a study of blood T cells in healthy people across ages. A J-beta primer mix and a sample-barcoded 5' primer were used in a second PCR of about 7 to 12 cycles. MiXCR, run by TCRdb on the 5' RACE reads, gives a single entry per CDR3 protein. The top ten hold roughly a fifth of the sample, which has more than 650,000 distinct CDR3 sequences, 20% to 25% seen once. Material for sequencing was blood. The receptors derive from a man between 65 and 79 years old in good health.

This clonotype was counted a few times. V and J are TRBV10-3 and TRBJ1-6, with no clear D. From germline, CDR1 is ENHRY and CDR2 SYGVKD. V was pared by 8 bases and J by 10 bases, with 15 bases between. The CDR3 length is 13 residues. DNA for the CDR3: TGTGCCATCGGGGTGGAGTTGGAATCACCCCTCCACTTT. It encodes CAIGVELESPLHF.

The chain uses TRBV28 and TRBJ1-5, with TRBD1 identical over 8 bases. The CDR3 consists of 15 residues. Trimming cost V 6 bases and J 9 bases; bases outside gene matches: 13. CDR1 and CDR2 (germline): MDHEN, SYDVKM. The CDR3 region has the DNA TGTGCCAGCAGAACACCGGGGACAGGTTATCGGCCCCAGCATTTT. It encodes CASRTPGTGYRPQHF.

The chain has TRBV28 and TRBJ1-2; 12 positions match TRBD1. Trimming removed 7 bases from V and 8 bases from J; junction bases left unmatched: 5. There are 13 residues in the CDR3. Per the germline V gene, CDR1 is MDHEN and CDR2 is SYDVKM. CDR3 bases: TGTGCCAGCAACGTGGGACAGGGGGCCGGCTACACCTTC. This codes for CASNVGQGAGYTF.

The V call is TRBV7-3, the J call TRBJ1-3; D is unclear. Looked up from germline, CDR1 is SGHTA and CDR2 is FQGTGA. V lost 5 bases and J lost 0, with 5 bases in between. The CDR3 loop spans 13 amino acids. CDR3 sequence reads: CASSATSGNTIYF. The DNA of the CDR3 is TGTGCCAGCAGCGCGACCTCTGGAAACACCATATATTTT.

This clonotype was counted between two and nine times. The chain joins TRBV7-3 to TRBJ2-2; D is possibly TRBD1 (5 bases). The V gene's germline CDR1 is SGHTA and CDR2 FQGTGA. This CDR3 contains 16 residues. Trimming left V 4 bases short and J 0 bases short, with 12 bases between. DNA for the CDR3: TGTGCCAGCAGCTCACTAACAGGATCGAACACCGGGGAGCTGTTTTTT. It specifies CASSSLTGSNTGELFF.

The chain couples TRBV28 to TRBJ1-2; TRBD1 aligns across 8 bases. In germline, CDR1 is MDHEN, CDR2 SYDVKM. CDR3 length equals 14 residues. V lost 5 bases, J lost 7 bases, and 9 bases stayed unmatched. The CDR3 DNA reads TGTGCCAGCAGTGGGTTCTCCGGGACAGGTGGCTACACCTTC. It specifies CASSGFSGTGGYTF.

The chain carries TRBV6-2 or TRBV6-3 and TRBJ2-5, with 10 bases identical to TRBD2. CDR3 length: 16 residues. Losses at the gene ends were 0 bases for V and 5 bases for J; bases not matched to a gene: 6. Germline values: CDR1 MNHEY, CDR2 SVGEGT. CDR3 region: CASSYSMLAGDETQYF. The CDR3 DNA is TGTGCCAGCAGTTACTCGATGCTAGCGGGGGATGAGACCCAGTACTTC.

This clonotype was picked up a small number of times. The chain links TRBV27 to TRBJ1-3, with 8 bases lining up with TRBD1. The V gene's germline CDR1 is MNHEY and CDR2 SMNVEV (reference sequence). After removal of 6 bases from V and 0 bases from J, the junction contained 10 bases not matched to a gene. The CDR3 is made up of 17 amino acids. CDR3 protein: CASRRTGNPISGNTIYF. The DNA of the CDR3 is TGTGCCAGCAGGCGGACAGGGAACCCAATCTCTGGAAACACCATATATTTT.

V and J are TRBV7-9 and TRBJ1-2; D gene ambiguous. The CDR3 totals 13 residues. Deletions cut 2 bases from V and 4 bases from J, with 8 bases between. Germline V gives CDR1 SEHNR, CDR2 FQNEAQ (reference sequence). The CDR3 reads CASSLIAVYGYTF. The CDR3 coding sequence is TGTGCCAGCAGCTTAATCGCGGTCTATGGCTACACCTTC.

This clonotype was seen a few times. The germline gene is not matched at one end of the junction; a read error may be the cause. The chain is built from TRBV18 and TRBJ2-5; D not certain. This CDR3 is built from 13 residues. CDR1 and CDR2 from the germline V gene are KGHSH and LQKENI. CDR3 sequence reads: CASSPQRQETRYF. In DNA form, the CDR3 reads TGTGCCAGCTCACCCCAGAGACAAGAGACCCGGTACTTC.

This clonotype was picked up a small number of times. The rearrangement uses TRBV6-6 and TRBJ1-1, with D hard to call. Looked up from germline, CDR1 is MNHNY and CDR2 is SVGAGI (reference sequence). V shed 2 bases and J shed 5 bases, with 21 bases lying between them. The CDR3 runs to 17 residues. CDR3 amino acids: CASSYDGPRRAGTEAFF. The CDR3 DNA follows: TGTGCCAGCAGTTACGACGGACCTCGGAGGGCTGGGACTGAAGCTTTCTTT.

This clonotype turned up a few times. The chain has TRBV19 and TRBJ1-5; D may be TRBD1 (6 bases). V lost 8 bases and J lost 3, with 17 bases in between. The CDR3 has 15 amino acids. CDR1 is LNHDA and CDR2 is SQIVND in the germline V gene (reference sequence). CDR3 nucleotide sequence: TGTGCCAGTGCAGGGACACTCCACTTCAATCAGCCCCAGCATTTT. Its protein product is CASAGTLHFNQPQHF.

The rearrangement uses TRBV6-2 or TRBV6-3 and TRBJ2-1; perhaps TRBD2 as D (6 bases). The germline CDR1 and CDR2 sequences are MNHEY and SVGEGT. The CDR3 covers 16 residues. Trimming pared 1 base from V and 5 bases from J, leaving 15 bases between. The CDR3 coding sequence is TGTGCCAGCAGTTACTGGGGGTCGGGCGGGAACAATGAGCAGTTCTTC. It yields the protein CASSYWGSGGNNEQFF.

The chain uses TRBV28 and TRBJ1-1, with D maybe TRBD1 (6 bases). CDR3 length equals 13 residues. Germline loops: CDR1 MDHEN, CDR2 SYDVKM. V was cut by 8 bases and J by 5 bases, with 15 bases left in between. The CDR3 DNA reads as TGTGCCAGCCGACCCGGGGGCGGTACTGAAGCTTTCTTT. It codes for CASRPGGGTEAFF.